The 31 T cell receptor beta chains presented below share a single source sample, sequenced in a study of blood T cell repertoires in COVID-19. Sequencing used immunoSEQ multiplex PCR; TCRdb keeps in-frame clones, though not all of them. The sample holds hundreds of thousands of clones; around 92% are singletons and the top ten take around 3%. The sequenced sample was peripheral blood. These receptors all come from a woman between 25 and 40 years old with COVID-19, enrolled during active disease.

The chain carries TRBV4-1 and TRBJ2-3, with 13 bases aligning to TRBD2. J gave up 0 bases and V 2 bases, and 2 bases lay outside the gene matches. The length of the CDR3 is 17 residues. CDR1 and CDR2 (germline): MGHRA, YSYEKL. CDR3 sequence reads: CASSQPGLAGSTDTQYF. In DNA, the CDR3 is TGCGCCAGCAGCCAACCGGGACTAGCGGGGAGCACAGATACGCAGTATTTT.

The sample holds one count of this clone. The chain joins TRBV7-9 to TRBJ2-5, with 9 bases lining up with TRBD2. The CDR3 loop spans 18 amino acids. After removal of 4 bases from V and 1 base from J, the junction contained 13 bases not matched to a gene. The V gene's germline CDR1 is SEHNR and CDR2 FQNEAQ (reference sequence). The CDR3 DNA sequence: TGTGCCAGCAGCTGGGTAGCGGGAGTGTTCGCCGCCCAAGAGACCCAGTACTTC. Translated, it gives CASSWVAGVFAAQETQYF.

This rearrangement joins TRBV11-3 to TRBJ2-1; no clear D gene. The CDR3 contains 14 residues. CDR1 and CDR2 (germline): SGHNT, YENEEA. The V gene lost 3 bases and the J gene lost 3 bases, with 9 bases spanning the gap. Written as DNA, the CDR3 is TGTGCCAGCAGCTTTCAGGAAAACTACAATGAGCAGTTCTTC. This encodes CASSFQENYNEQFF. The variable domain in full, with the rest retrieved from reference TRBV11-3 and TRBJ2-1, is EAGVVQSPRYKIIEKKQPVAFWCNPISGHNTLYWYLQNLGQGPELLIRYENEEAVDDSQLPKDRFSAERLKGVDSTLKIQPAELGDSAVYLCASSFQENYNEQFFGPGTRLTVL.

This chain links TRBV5-1 with TRBJ2-2; 7 nucleotides agree with TRBD1. Germline V gene lookup returns CDR1 SGHRS and CDR2 YFSETQ. The V segment lost 3 bases and the J segment 6 bases; nucleotides outside the gene matches: 2. This CDR3 has 13 residues. The CDR3 loop is CASSSTGAGELFF. In DNA form, the CDR3 reads TGCGCCAGCAGCTCCACAGGGGCCGGGGAGCTGTTTTTT. The complete variable domain, with remaining parts taken from reference TRBV5-1 and TRBJ2-2, reads KAGVTQTPRYLIKTRGQQVTLSCSPISGHRSVSWYQQTPGQGLQFLFEYFSETQRNKGNFPGRFSGRQFSNSRSEMNVSTLELGDSALYLCASSSTGAGELFFGEGSRLTVL.

The chain uses TRBV6-5 and TRBJ2-5; 9 bases match TRBD2. CDR1 MNHEY and CDR2 SVGAGI come from the germline V gene. V was clipped by 6 bases and J by 9 bases; unmatched bases: 11. CDR3 length: 14 residues. This chain's CDR3 is CASRAAGGPGAQYF. In nucleotides, the CDR3 is TGTGCCAGCAGGGCGGCGGGAGGGCCCGGAGCCCAGTACTTC.

V usage is TRBV27 and J usage is TRBJ1-4; 11 bases are shared with TRBD1. V lost 6 bases to trimming and J lost 4 bases; unmatched junction nucleotides: 7. Germline assignment: CDR1 MNHEY and CDR2 SMNVEV (reference sequence). CDR3 length: 16 amino acids. The CDR3 spells CASSTGTGGFNEKLFF. CDR3 coding DNA: TGTGCCAGCAGCACGGGGACAGGGGGGTTTAATGAAAAACTGTTTTTT.

CDR3 coding DNA: TGTGCCAGCTCACCCCCGGGACAGGGGGCGCGTACTGAAGCTTTCTTT. The encoded protein is CASSPPGQGARTEAFF. V usage is TRBV18 and J usage is TRBJ1-1; TRBD1 aligns across 12 bases. The germline V gene has CDR1 KGHSH and CDR2 LQKENI. The V and J ends lost 3 bases and 5 bases, in that order; junction bases with no gene match: 7. The CDR3 is made up of 16 amino acids.

The chain has TRBV5-3 and TRBJ2-1; no reliable D call. TRBV5-3 is labeled an ORF, and its function is uncertain. The ends were cut back, 4 bases at V and 6 bases at J, with 14 bases in the middle. The CDR3 has 14 residues. The CDR3 spells CARSPETSPNEQFF. In nucleotides, the CDR3 is TGTGCCAGAAGCCCGGAGACCAGCCCCAATGAGCAGTTCTTC.

The sample holds one count of this clone. The chain uses TRBV7-8 and TRBJ1-5, with TRBD1 matching 7 bases. The junction had 4 bases not matched to a gene; V was cut back by 2 bases and J by 6 bases. Germline-derived CDR1 and CDR2 are SGHVS and FQNEAQ. The CDR3 loop spans 14 amino acids. The CDR3 loop is CASSLRQGFQPQHF. CDR3 nucleotides: TGTGCCAGCAGCTTAAGACAGGGTTTTCAGCCCCAGCATTTT.

V usage is TRBV18 and J usage is TRBJ2-3; D may be TRBD2 (6 bases). V dropped 0 bases and J dropped 4 bases, with 11 bases sitting between them. Germline V gene lookup returns CDR1 KGHSH and CDR2 LQKENI. This CDR3 comprises 15 residues. As DNA, the CDR3 is TGTGCCAGCTCACCACCGGGAGGAGGACCAGATACGCAGTATTTT. It codes for CASSPPGGGPDTQYF.

This chain connects TRBV28 to TRBJ1-2, with 7 positions matching TRBD1. The germline gives CDR1 MDHEN, CDR2 SYDVKM. CDR3 size: 13 residues. Trimming removed 3 bases from V and 3 bases from J; junction bases left unmatched: 1. The CDR3 is CASSLGQYYGYTF. CDR3 DNA sequence: TGTGCCAGCAGTTTGGGACAGTACTATGGCTACACCTTC.

This clone appeared a few times. The chain carries TRBV2 and TRBJ2-7; 10 bases agree with TRBD2. CDR1 is SNHLY, CDR2 FYNNEI, per germline. Trimming removed 5 bases from V and 5 bases from J; junction bases left unmatched: 15. This CDR3 has 17 amino acids. The CDR3 protein is CASSYPGLARGVHEQYV. The CDR3 region has the DNA TGTGCCAGCAGTTATCCGGGACTAGCGAGGGGAGTCCACGAGCAGTACGTC.

The chain has TRBV4-1 and TRBJ2-7; 8 nucleotides line up with TRBD2. CDR1 is MGHRA and CDR2 is YSYEKL in the germline V gene. CDR3 length equals 17 residues. V trimming: 4 bases; J trimming: 3 bases; junction bases outside the gene matches: 14. The chain's CDR3 is CASSPRLTGGRVYEQYF. In DNA form, the CDR3 reads TGCGCCAGCAGCCCCCGCCTTACGGGGGGGCGGGTCTACGAGCAGTACTTC.

The chain links TRBV18 to TRBJ2-5; no reliable D call. In germline, CDR1 is KGHSH, CDR2 LQKENI. V lost 2 bases, J lost 4 bases, and 8 bases lay in between. CDR3 size: 13 residues. CDR3 sequence reads: CASSPDMGETQYF. CDR3 sequence (DNA): TGTGCCAGCTCACCAGACATGGGAGAGACCCAGTACTTC. The entire variable domain, with the rest obtained from reference TRBV18 and TRBJ2-5, is as follows: NAGVMQNPRHLVRRRGQEARLRCSPMKGHSHVYWYRQLPEEGLKFMVYLQKENIIDESGMPKERFSAEFPKEGPSILRIQQVVRGDSAAYFCASSPDMGETQYFGPGTRLLVL.

This clone was detected once. The chain joins TRBV4-1 to TRBJ2-7, with TRBD2 matching over 8 bases. V lost 0 bases to trimming and J lost 3 bases; unmatched junction nucleotides: 7. The CDR3 loop spans 16 amino acids. Per germline, CDR1 MGHRA and CDR2 YSYEKL. CDR3 loop: CASSQDRAGGGYEQYV. The CDR3 bases are TGCGCCAGCAGCCAAGATCGGGCGGGGGGAGGCTACGAGCAGTACGTC.

The rearrangement links TRBV5-1 to TRBJ2-1; 7 positions agree with TRBD1. Germline values: CDR1 SGHRS, CDR2 YFSETQ. V was pared by 1 base and J by 2 bases, with 9 bases of the junction left unmatched. The CDR3 sequence is 17 residues long. The chain's CDR3 is CASSLQLQGTPYNEQFF. CDR3 DNA: TGCGCCAGCAGCTTGCAGCTACAGGGGACCCCCTACAATGAGCAGTTCTTC.

This clone was observed once. V usage is TRBV20-1 and J usage is TRBJ2-3; D not resolved. This CDR3 has 14 residues. V lost 3 bases to trimming and J lost 5 bases, with 15 bases between them. Per germline, CDR1 DFQATT and CDR2 SNEGSKA (reference sequence). In nucleotides, the CDR3 is TGCAGTGCTAGTCGTGATCACGTGCGAGATACGCAGTATTTT. Encoded protein: CSASRDHVRDTQYF.

This clone was seen more than once but under ten times. This chain uses TRBV6-6 with TRBJ2-7; 7 bases line up with TRBD1. The CDR3 extends over 15 amino acids. Germline CDR1 MNHNY, CDR2 SVGAGI (reference sequence). V was pared by 2 bases and J by 2 bases, with 6 bases of the junction left unmatched. CDR3 nucleotides: TGTGCCAGCAGTTACACTACAGGGGACCCCTACGAGCAGTACTTC. Residues: CASSYTTGDPYEQYF.

V usage is TRBV11-2 and J usage is TRBJ2-7; D not resolved. Per germline, CDR1 SGHAT and CDR2 FQNNGV. V shed 3 bases and J shed 2 bases, with 8 bases lying between them. The CDR3 has 13 residues. The CDR3 nucleotides read TGTGCCAGCAGCTTGGTAGCTACCTACGAGCAGTACTTC. As protein: CASSLVATYEQYF.

The genes are TRBV2 and TRBJ1-2; D might be TRBD1 (5 bases). Deletions cut 7 bases from V and 3 bases from J, with 9 bases between. The CDR3 extends over 12 amino acids. The germline CDR1 and CDR2 sequences are SNHLY and FYNNEI. The CDR3 nucleotides are TGTGCCAGCACAGACAGCTACTATGGCTACACCTTC. Protein sequence: CASTDSYYGYTF.

The chain uses TRBV3-1 (or the pseudogene TRBV3-2) and TRBJ1-3; D perhaps matches TRBD1 (6 bases). This CDR3 spans 16 amino acids. The germline CDR1 and CDR2 sequences are LGHDT and YNNKEL (reference sequence). V lost 4 bases to trimming and J lost 3 bases, with 16 bases between them. The CDR3 DNA reads TGTGCCAGCAGCCGAATCGTCACAGGGTATGGAAACACCATATATTTT. Protein sequence: CASSRIVTGYGNTIYF.

J is TRBJ1-5 and V is TRBV29-1, with D unresolved. V lost 7 bases and J lost 5, with 12 bases in between. Germline V lookup: CDR1 SQVTM, CDR2 ANQGSEA. The CDR3 extends over 12 amino acids. CDR3 coding DNA: TGCAGCGCCAAGGCGGGTGATCAGCCCCAGCATTTT. Its protein is CSAKAGDQPQHF.

The rearrangement uses TRBV7-8 and TRBJ2-1, with TRBD2 matching over 10 bases. The CDR3 length is 15 residues. V dropped 2 bases and J dropped 9; count of bases not matched to a gene: 7. Germline V gene data show CDR1 as SGHVS and CDR2 as FQNEAQ. The CDR3 region is CASSLIGLADVEQFF. In nucleotides, the CDR3 is TGTGCCAGCAGCTTAATAGGACTAGCGGATGTTGAGCAGTTCTTC.

The rearrangement joins TRBV15 to TRBJ2-5, with a weak D call TRBD2 (6 bases). The germline V gene encodes CDR1 LNHNV and CDR2 YYDKDF (reference sequence). CDR3 size: 14 residues. The V end lost 7 bases, the J end lost 0 bases, and 12 bases lay between the germline ends. The CDR3 DNA follows: TGTGCCACCAAGGGGAGGCTACACCAAGAGACCCAGTACTTC. Residues: CATKGRLHQETQYF.

J is TRBJ1-3 and V is TRBV7-8; D gene uncertain. The CDR3 has 16 residues. Germline CDR1 SGHVS, CDR2 FQNEAQ. V lost 3 bases and J 0 bases, leaving 12 bases between the germline ends. CDR3 DNA: TGTGCCAGCAGCTTTCTTTCCGGTGACTCTGGAAACACCATATATTTT. Translated, it gives CASSFLSGDSGNTIYF.

V usage is TRBV27 and J usage is TRBJ1-5, with unresolved D. The CDR3 runs 14 residues. V lost 0 bases and J lost 5, with 8 bases in between. The germline V gene encodes CDR1 MNHEY and CDR2 SMNVEV (reference sequence). The CDR3 DNA follows: TGTGCCAGCAGTTTATCCGTGGCCGATCAGCCCCAGCATTTT. Residues: CASSLSVADQPQHF.

This chain connects TRBV7-9 to TRBJ1-2; TRBD1 agrees at 7 bases. Germline loops: CDR1 SEHNR, CDR2 FQNEAQ (reference sequence). CDR3 size: 12 residues. Losses at the gene ends were 5 bases for V and 7 bases for J; bases not matched to a gene: 4. CDR3 in amino acids: CASSADRFGYTF. The DNA of the CDR3 is TGTGCCAGCAGCGCGGACAGGTTTGGCTACACCTTC.

The chain has TRBV19 and TRBJ1-5, with D possibly being TRBD1 (5 bases). V lost 0 bases to trimming and J lost 0 bases, with 9 bases between them. This CDR3 comprises 16 residues. The germline gives CDR1 LNHDA, CDR2 SQIVND (reference sequence). The CDR3 bases are TGTGCCAGTAGTATAGAGGCAGGGTATAGCAATCAGCCCCAGCATTTT. The encoded protein is CASSIEAGYSNQPQHF.

The chain carries TRBV18 and TRBJ1-2; 7 nucleotides match TRBD1. Trimming removed 2 bases from V and 3 bases from J; junction bases left unmatched: 6. CDR3 length equals 15 residues. CDR1 is KGHSH, CDR2 LQKENI, per germline. The CDR3 nucleotides read TGTGCCAGCTCACCAAAACAGGGGCTAGACTATGGCTACACCTTC. Translated: CASSPKQGLDYGYTF.

The chain carries TRBV19 and TRBJ2-3, with 7 bases fitting TRBD2. This CDR3 is built from 15 residues. J lost 1 base, V lost 5 bases, and 6 bases had no gene match. CDR1 is LNHDA, CDR2 SQIVND, per germline (reference sequence). The DNA of the CDR3 is TGTGCCAGTAGTTCCCCTAGCGGCGGCACAGATACGCAGTATTTT. Its translation is CASSSPSGGTDTQYF.

The rearrangement links TRBV5-1 to TRBJ1-6; D gene unclear. The CDR3 contains 15 residues. CDR1 is SGHRS and CDR2 is YFSETQ in the germline V gene. V was cut by 3 bases and J by 4 bases, with 11 bases left in between. The CDR3 reads CASSSLGGYNSPLHF. Here the CDR3 DNA reads TGCGCCAGCAGCTCCCTGGGAGGTTATAATTCACCCCTCCACTTT.